These 17 T cell receptor beta chains came from one sample sequenced in a study of T cell clones after liver transplantation. Sequencing used immunoSEQ multiplex PCR; TCRdb keeps in-frame clones, though not all of them. In the table there are under 150,000 clones, approximately 90% of which are singletons. The sequencing here drew on CD4+ T cells from blood, taken 12 months after liver transplant. Receptor source: a human patient who received a liver transplant. A subset of T cells may come from the graft donor.

The DNA for the CDR3 is TGTGCCAGCAGCCAAGGATCTGGGGAGCTGTTTTTT. This gives the protein CASSQGSGELFF. V gene TRBV14 combines with J gene TRBJ2-2; D not resolved. V was trimmed by 1 base and J by 8 bases, leaving 5 bases between them. Per germline, CDR1 SGHDN and CDR2 FVKESK. The CDR3 has 12 residues.

The J gene is TRBJ2-2, the V gene TRBV28; 15 positions match TRBD2. The germline V gene has CDR1 MDHEN and CDR2 SYDVKM. J lost 5 bases, V lost 6 bases, and 4 bases had no gene match. This CDR3 comprises 16 residues. The CDR3 region is CASRGLAGGGTGELFF. CDR3 sequence (DNA): TGTGCCAGCAGGGGACTAGCGGGAGGCGGGACCGGGGAGCTGTTTTTT. The full variable domain, in which reference TRBV28 and TRBJ2-2 provide the parts outside the CDR3, is DVKVTQSSRYLVKRTGEKVFLECVQDMDHENMFWYRQDPGLGLRLIYFSYDVKMKEKGDIPEGYSVSREKKERFSLILESASTNQTSMYLCASRGLAGGGTGELFFGEGSRLTVL.

This clone was seen a few times. V gene TRBV10-3 combines with J gene TRBJ1-1; D is uncertain. The V gene lost 3 bases and the J gene lost 1 base, with 9 bases spanning the gap. The CDR3 spans 14 residues. From germline, CDR1 is ENHRY and CDR2 SYGVKD. CDR3 region: CAISDVGTNTEAFF. CDR3 sequence (DNA): TGTGCCATCAGTGATGTCGGCACGAACACTGAAGCTTTCTTT.

V gene TRBV27 combines with J gene TRBJ2-7; D ambiguous. The CDR3 totals 14 residues. Trimming removed 5 bases at V and 0 bases at J, with 11 bases between. CDR1 MNHEY and CDR2 SMNVEV come from the germline V gene (reference sequence). The CDR3 DNA reads TGTGCCAGCAGTCCGTTAGCCAGCTCCTACGAGCAGTACTTC. Amino acids: CASSPLASSYEQYF.

The chain is built from TRBV7-2 and TRBJ2-7; TRBD2 agrees at 8 bases. V lost 5 bases to trimming and J lost 0 bases; unmatched junction nucleotides: 6. The CDR3 has 15 residues. CDR1 SGHTA and CDR2 FQGNSA come from the germline V gene. This chain's CDR3 is CASSRRTSSSYEQYF. For the CDR3, the DNA is TGTGCCAGCAGCCGCCGGACTAGCAGCTCCTACGAGCAGTACTTC.

The chain couples TRBV10-1 to TRBJ2-7; no clear D. Deletions cut 7 bases from V and 2 bases from J, with 15 bases between. Germline lookup yields CDR1 WNHNN and CDR2 SYGVQD (reference sequence). CDR3 length: 14 amino acids. CDR3 protein: CASTLDTAPYEQYF. The CDR3 nucleotides are TGCGCCAGCACTTTAGACACCGCCCCCTACGAGCAGTACTTC.

The rearrangement uses TRBV5-6 and TRBJ1-1; TRBD1 agrees at 7 bases. Unmatched junction bases numbered 5, after V lost 4 bases and J lost 2 bases. Germline CDR1 is SGHDT and CDR2 is YYEEEE. This CDR3 spans 14 amino acids. CDR3 bases: TGTGCCAGCAGCCCAGGGACAGACAACACTGAAGCTTTCTTT. Protein: CASSPGTDNTEAFF. The full variable domain, in which reference TRBV5-6 and TRBJ1-1 provide the parts outside the CDR3, is DAGVTQSPTHLIKTRGQQVTLRCSPKSGHDTVSWYQQALGQGPQFIFQYYEEEERQRGNFPDRFSGHQFPNYSSELNVNALLLGDSALYLCASSPGTDNTEAFFGQGTRLTVV.

The V gene is TRBV27, the J gene TRBJ1-5; TRBD1 matches at 7 bases. With 6 bases clipped from V and 3 bases from J, the junction kept 2 bases outside the gene matches. Germline assignment: CDR1 MNHEY and CDR2 SMNVEV (reference sequence). This CDR3 comprises 13 residues. The CDR3 protein is CASRRGPNQPQHF. In DNA form, the CDR3 reads TGTGCCAGCAGGAGGGGGCCCAATCAGCCCCAGCATTTT.

Note on this clone: Other DNA sequences within the sample encode an identical CDR3. V is TRBV2 and J is TRBJ2-5, with no clear D. The germline V gene has CDR1 SNHLY and CDR2 FYNNEI. CDR3 length: 11 residues. V was clipped by 3 bases and J by 5 bases, with 4 bases between them. In nucleotides, the CDR3 is TGTGCCAGCAGTGACAGGGAGACCCAGTACTTC. Its translation is CASSDRETQYF. The entire variable domain, with the rest obtained from reference TRBV2 and TRBJ2-5, is as follows: EPEVTQTPSHQVTQMGQEVILRCVPISNHLYFYWYRQILGQKVEFLVSFYNNEISEKSEIFDDQFSVERPDGSNFTLKIRSTKLEDSAMYFCASSDRETQYFGPGTRLLVL.

This chain connects TRBV7-3 to TRBJ2-5; D ambiguous. Germline lookup yields CDR1 SGHTA and CDR2 FQGTGA. This CDR3 contains 13 residues. With 2 bases removed from V and 5 bases from J, the gap between germline ends came to 9 bases. Here the CDR3 DNA reads TGTGCCAGCAGCTTAGGAATAGTGGAGACCCAGTACTTC. Translation gives CASSLGIVETQYF.

This sequence joins TRBV7-2 and TRBJ2-5; maybe TRBD2 (6 bases). CDR1 and CDR2 from the germline V gene are SGHTA and FQGNSA. Trimming shortened V by 5 bases and J by 2 bases, and 12 bases separated the two germline ends. The CDR3 loop spans 14 amino acids. The CDR3 spells CASSHRGIQETQYF. The CDR3 DNA sequence: TGTGCCAGCAGCCACCGGGGGATACAAGAGACCCAGTACTTC.

This clone was picked up one time. The V and J genes are TRBV7-6 and TRBJ2-3; 8 nucleotides agree with TRBD2. V lost 5 bases to trimming and J lost 3 bases; unmatched junction nucleotides: 4. The CDR3 sequence is 14 residues long. CDR1 and CDR2 from the germline V gene are SGHVS and FNYEAQ. The CDR3 here is CASSPGGYTDTQYF. The CDR3, as DNA: TGTGCCAGCAGCCCGGGGGGGTATACAGATACGCAGTATTTT.

This chain links TRBV5-1 with TRBJ2-5; perhaps TRBD1 as D (5 bases). Germline V CDR1 and CDR2: SGHRS, YFSETQ. This CDR3 has 14 amino acids. V was shortened by 2 bases and J by 2 bases, with 10 bases between the two germline ends. CDR3 protein: CASSLGRQQETQYF. CDR3 coding DNA: TGCGCCAGCAGCTTAGGCCGACAGCAAGAGACCCAGTACTTC.

The V and J genes are TRBV27 and TRBJ2-3; D is perhaps TRBD1 (5 bases). Deletions cut 6 bases from V and 1 base from J, with 14 bases between. The CDR3 totals 15 residues. Germline lookup yields CDR1 MNHEY and CDR2 SMNVEV (reference sequence). In DNA form, the CDR3 reads TGTGCCAGCAGACGTGACAGCTTCGGCACAGATACGCAGTATTTT. Translating it yields CASRRDSFGTDTQYF.

The chain links TRBV18 to TRBJ1-2; D possibly corresponds to TRBD1 (5 bases). CDR1 and CDR2 (germline): KGHSH, LQKENI. Trimming shortened V by 2 bases and J by 0 bases, and 13 bases separated the two germline ends. The CDR3 spans 16 residues. CDR3 amino acids: CASSPKDGTSNYGYTF. Here the CDR3 DNA reads TGTGCCAGCTCACCAAAGGACGGGACTTCTAACTATGGCTACACCTTC. The full variable domain, in which reference TRBV18 and TRBJ1-2 provide the parts outside the CDR3, is NAGVMQNPRHLVRRRGQEARLRCSPMKGHSHVYWYRQLPEEGLKFMVYLQKENIIDESGMPKERFSAEFPKEGPSILRIQQVVRGDSAAYFCASSPKDGTSNYGYTFGSGTRLTVV.

V is TRBV7-2 and J is TRBJ2-2; D is perhaps TRBD1 or TRBD2 (6 bases each). V was clipped by 5 bases and J by 5 bases, with 18 bases between them. The CDR3 totals 16 residues. Germline CDR1 SGHTA, CDR2 FQGNSA. The CDR3 protein is CASSPPGHRGTGELFF. The CDR3 DNA reads as TGTGCCAGCAGCCCGCCGGGACACCGGGGGACCGGGGAGCTGTTTTTT.

This clone occurred once. V and J are TRBV7-2 and TRBJ2-4; D remains ambiguous. The CDR3 has 16 residues. Trimming took 1 base from V and 1 from J, leaving 11 bases between them. Germline V gene data show CDR1 as SGHTA and CDR2 as FQGNSA. This chain's CDR3 is CASSLGTPWAKNIQYF. The CDR3, as DNA: TGTGCCAGCAGCTTAGGTACACCTTGGGCCAAAAACATTCAGTACTTC.